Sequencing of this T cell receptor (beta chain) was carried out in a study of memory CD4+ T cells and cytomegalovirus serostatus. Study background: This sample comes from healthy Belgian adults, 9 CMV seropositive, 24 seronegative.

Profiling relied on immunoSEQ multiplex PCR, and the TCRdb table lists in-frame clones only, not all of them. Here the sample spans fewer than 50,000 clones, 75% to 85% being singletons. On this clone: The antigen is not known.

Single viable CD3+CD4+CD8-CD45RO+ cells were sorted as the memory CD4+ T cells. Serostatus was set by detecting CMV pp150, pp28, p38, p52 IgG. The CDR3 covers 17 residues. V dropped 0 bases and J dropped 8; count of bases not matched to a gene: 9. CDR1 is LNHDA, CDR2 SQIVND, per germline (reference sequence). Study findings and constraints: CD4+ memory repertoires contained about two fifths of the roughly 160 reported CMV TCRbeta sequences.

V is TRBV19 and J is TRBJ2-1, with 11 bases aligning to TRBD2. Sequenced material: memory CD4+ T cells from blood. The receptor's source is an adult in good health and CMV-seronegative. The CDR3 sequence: CASSIDRTSGSLDEQFF. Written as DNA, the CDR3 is TGTGCCAGTAGTATAGATAGAACTAGCGGGAGTTTGGATGAGCAGTTCTTC. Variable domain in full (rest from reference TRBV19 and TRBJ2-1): DGGITQSPKYLFRKEGQNVTLSCEQNLNHDAMYWYRQDPGQGLRLIYYSQIVNDFQKGDIAEGYSVSREKKESFPLTVTSAQKNPTAFYLCASSIDRTSGSLDEQFFGPGTRLTVL.